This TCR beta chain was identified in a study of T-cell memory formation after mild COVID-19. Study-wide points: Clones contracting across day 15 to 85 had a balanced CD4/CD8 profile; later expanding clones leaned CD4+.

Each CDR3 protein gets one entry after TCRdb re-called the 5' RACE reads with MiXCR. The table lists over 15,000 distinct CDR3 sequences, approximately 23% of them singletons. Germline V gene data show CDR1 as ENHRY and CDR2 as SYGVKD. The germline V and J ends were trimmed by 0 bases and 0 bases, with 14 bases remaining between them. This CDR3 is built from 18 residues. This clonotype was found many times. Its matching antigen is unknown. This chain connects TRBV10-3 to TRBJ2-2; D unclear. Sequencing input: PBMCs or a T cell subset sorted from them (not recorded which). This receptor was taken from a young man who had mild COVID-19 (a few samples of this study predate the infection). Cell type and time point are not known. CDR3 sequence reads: CAISESLGGQSNTGELFF. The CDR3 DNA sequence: TGTGCCATCAGTGAGTCGCTTGGTGGGCAGTCGAACACCGGGGAGCTGTTTTTT.